This TCR beta chain appears in the sequencing data of a study of human T cells and chemical hapten exposure listed by TCRdb under 2021. Concerning the study at large: Libraries were pooled for sequencing, and per-sample TCR yields varied mainly because of small differences in library volumes within the pool. This study followed changes in the peripheral blood TCR repertoire in vivo during primary and secondary sensitization of alopecia patients to the hapten diphenylcyclopropenone (DPC). Both TCR alpha and TCR beta chains were sequenced from each blood RNA sample.

The time point label on this specimen signifies: healthy volunteer bleed at 2 weeks. Total RNA was extracted from unfractionated whole blood collected in Tempus Blood RNA tubes. Five healthy volunteers served as TCR sequencing controls and were bled at day 0, 2 weeks and 6 weeks. This clonotype was found a few times. Which antigen it targets is not known. Per-base quality was not reported, and no clone a single base away is much larger than it. Paper-wide results and their limitations: After repeated subsampling, changes were observed in the strength of the expansion versus patch-test correlation and in the threshold at which the correlation became significant. DPC sensitization did not change the number of TCRs with a frequency above 1 in 1000, and there was no evidence of changes in global repertoire structure.

Library generation was performed with RACE. Sequencing used a NextSeq 500. Library preparation attached unique molecular identifiers to individual cDNA molecules for quantitative, reproducible TCR counting. The authors' pipeline ran thus. Samples had a median of roughly 100,000 TCRs, with a range from roughly 23,224 to 700,000. The Decombinator software suite was used to annotate V, J and CDR3 in the TCR reads. For PS versus PT1 abundance plots, all samples were subsampled to the same number of TCRs (28,000). TCRs were defined as expanded if absent before sensitization and observed at least eight times at the 2-week time point. TCRdb cleaned the public reads at Q25 with fastp, built clones with MiXCR and kept in-frame beta chains. Rows with a matching CDR3 protein are joined into one entry that keeps the most common DNA and genes. The authors' filters were not applied to this entry. For this sample the table gives about 93,000 distinct CDR3 sequences, of which about 8.6% were detected only once. The ten largest clonotypes hold 2.5% to 3.5% of the sample.

The CDR3 holds 15 amino acids from the cysteine to the phenylalanine. Of the read, only the CDR3 DNA is kept; its 45 bases are in frame from base 1. Trimming takes 0 bases from V and 6 bases from J, and the germline ends sit 12 bases apart. This receptor was taken from a female donor in good health. Some clones in this sample may be carry-over from other donors' samples. Recombination connected TRBV23-1 to TRBJ2-1, and possibly TRBD1, on 5 matching bases. TRBV23-1 is an ORF; its function is uncertain. Sequenced sample: whole blood. The CDR3 is CASSQSKGLGNEQFF. The nucleotide sequence is TGCGCCAGCAGTCAATCGAAGGGGCTGGGCAATGAGCAGTTCTTC.